These T cell receptor beta chains were read from a single sample in a study of beta chain features in type 1 diabetes. The repertoire was sequenced with immunoSEQ multiplex PCR; TCRdb's copy has only in-frame clones and lacks some. This table has around 280,000 clones, under 8.5% appearing once. Sequenced sample: central memory CD4+ T cells from blood. Receptors originate from a woman in her late teens or twenties in good health. Each CDR3 is given with its conserved first and last residue. A D gene is named only where the DNA matches it firmly. Clone size is shown for a subset of rows, as once, few, many or a class of expanded clone.

d_gene: -; v_gene: TRBV9; len: 13; abundance: -; j_gene: TRBJ2-1; CDR3nt: TGTGCCAGCAGCGTAAGGGCGGATGGTGAGCAGTTCTTC; CDR3aa: CASSVRADGEQFF
d_gene: -; v_gene: TRBV15; len: 16; abundance: few; j_gene: TRBJ1-5; CDR3nt: TGTGCCACCAGCAGAGCGGGGGGTTCAAGGGGTCAGCCCCAGCATTTT; CDR3aa: CATSRAGGSRGQPQHF
d_gene: -; v_gene: TRBV9; len: 15; abundance: -; j_gene: TRBJ2-1; CDR3nt: TGTGCCAGCAGCGTCTCCGGGACTCGCAACAATGAGCAGTTCTTC; CDR3aa: CASSVSGTRNNEQFF
d_gene: -; v_gene: TRBV7-2; len: 15; abundance: few; j_gene: TRBJ2-5; CDR3nt: TGTGCCAGCAGCCGTCCAATGGGTGGCCAAGAGACCCAGTACTTC; CDR3aa: CASSRPMGGQETQYF
d_gene: -; v_gene: TRBV4-2; len: 15; abundance: few; j_gene: TRBJ2-5; CDR3nt: TGTGCCAGCAGCCAGACCCGAGGGTCACAAGAGACCCAGTACTTC; CDR3aa: CASSQTRGSQETQYF
d_gene: TRBD2; v_gene: TRBV2; len: 13; abundance: many; j_gene: TRBJ2-5; CDR3nt: TGTGCCAGCAAGAGACTAGCAGGGGAGACCCAGTACTTC; CDR3aa: CASKRLAGETQYF
d_gene: TRBD2; v_gene: TRBV7-2; len: 17; abundance: few; j_gene: TRBJ2-1; CDR3nt: TGTGCCAGCAGCTTAGCTTTTCTAGCGGGAGGGAGGAATGAGCAGTTCTTC; CDR3aa: CASSLAFLAGGRNEQFF
d_gene: TRBD1; v_gene: TRBV2; len: 11; abundance: few; j_gene: TRBJ1-2; CDR3nt: TGTGCCAGCCGACAGGGGGAAGGCTACACCTTC; CDR3aa: CASRQGEGYTF
d_gene: TRBD1; v_gene: TRBV25-1; len: 15; abundance: few; j_gene: TRBJ1-4; CDR3nt: TGTGCCAGCAGTGCCACAGGGGGGACTAATGAAAAACTGTTTTTT; CDR3aa: CASSATGGTNEKLFF
d_gene: TRBD2; v_gene: TRBV4-2; len: 16; abundance: -; j_gene: TRBJ2-1; CDR3nt: TGTGCCAGCAGCCAAGATGTCCTAGCGGGAAGGGATGAGCAGTTCTTC; CDR3aa: CASSQDVLAGRDEQFF
d_gene: -; v_gene: TRBV6-1; len: 15; abundance: -; j_gene: TRBJ1-1; CDR3nt: TGTGCCAGCAGTGAATTAAGGGGCGGGAGCACTGAAGCTTTCTTT; CDR3aa: CASSELRGGSTEAFF
d_gene: -; v_gene: TRBV19; len: 12; abundance: many; j_gene: TRBJ2-2; CDR3nt: TGTGCCAGTCAACTGTACACCGGGGAGCTGTTTTTT; CDR3aa: CASQLYTGELFF
d_gene: -; v_gene: TRBV21-1; len: 16; abundance: -; j_gene: TRBJ1-4; CDR3nt: TGTGCCAGCAGCAAAGGGTGGGGACAAGAGGATGAAAAACTGTTTTTT; CDR3aa: CASSKGWGQEDEKLFF
d_gene: TRBD2; v_gene: TRBV4-3; len: 17; abundance: few; j_gene: TRBJ2-1; CDR3nt: TGCGCCAGCAGCCAAGATTCGCTGCGGGGGGCGGTCGATGAGCAGTTCTTC; CDR3aa: CASSQDSLRGAVDEQFF
d_gene: -; v_gene: TRBV18; len: 13; abundance: few; j_gene: TRBJ2-2; CDR3nt: TGTGCCAGCTCAGCGGACCTCACCGGGGAGCTGTTTTTT; CDR3aa: CASSADLTGELFF
d_gene: TRBD1; v_gene: TRBV28; len: 15; abundance: many; j_gene: TRBJ1-5; CDR3nt: TGTGCCAGCAGTTTAGGGGACAGGAGCAATCAGCCCCAGCATTTT; CDR3aa: CASSLGDRSNQPQHF
d_gene: TRBD1; v_gene: TRBV6-5; len: 12; abundance: -; j_gene: TRBJ2-2; CDR3nt: TGTGCCAGCAGCACAGGGGCCGGGGAGCTGTTTTTT; CDR3aa: CASSTGAGELFF
d_gene: -; v_gene: TRBV7-6; len: 14; abundance: few; j_gene: TRBJ1-2; CDR3nt: TGTGCCAGCAGCCCAACGACAGGAAATTATGGCTACACCTTC; CDR3aa: CASSPTTGNYGYTF
d_gene: -; v_gene: TRBV5-1; len: 14; abundance: -; j_gene: TRBJ2-5; CDR3nt: TGCGCCAGCATGGTGGACAGTTCACAAGAGACCCAGTACTTC; CDR3aa: CASMVDSSQETQYF
d_gene: -; v_gene: TRBV10-3; len: 13; abundance: many; j_gene: TRBJ1-5; CDR3nt: TGTGCCATCAGTGGGGCAGATAATCAGCCCCAGCATTTT; CDR3aa: CAISGADNQPQHF